Each of the 23 T cell receptor beta chains below was sequenced from the same sample in a study of cytomegalovirus exposure and HLA in healthy donors. Clones were read by immunoSEQ multiplex PCR, and TCRdb kept only the in-frame ones, dropping some. The data show about 150,000 clones, about 91% seen once. Sequenced material: PBMCs. Receptors originate from a woman aged 18-30 years in good health and CMV-seropositive.

The chain links TRBV7-6 to TRBJ1-2; no definite D call. Germline lookup yields CDR1 SGHVS and CDR2 FNYEAQ. Between the trimmed V and J ends, which lost 1 base and 10 bases, there was a span of 16 bases. CDR3 length: 14 amino acids. This CDR3 is CASSLGASSSDYTF. CDR3 nucleotides: TGTGCCAGCAGCTTAGGGGCCAGTTCCAGTGACTACACCTTC. The full variable domain, its missing parts supplied by reference TRBV7-6 and TRBJ1-2, is GAGVSQSPRYKVTKRGQDVALRCDPISGHVSLYWYRQALGQGPEFLTYFNYEAQQDKSGLPNDRFSAERPEGSISTLTIQRTEQRDSAMYRCASSLGASSSDYTFGSGTRLTVV.

The V call is TRBV7-3, the J call TRBJ2-7; tentatively, D is TRBD2 (6 bases). This CDR3 has 15 amino acids. V gave up 2 bases and J gave up 3 bases, with 14 bases separating them. Germline V gene data show CDR1 as SGHTA and CDR2 as FQGTGA. Here the CDR3 DNA reads TGTGCCAGCAGCTTATCAGGCGGGGTAGTCTACGAGCAGTACTTC. Its translation is CASSLSGGVVYEQYF.

The chain employs TRBV30 and TRBJ1-2; weak D call: TRBD1 (6 bases). The CDR3 consists of 17 residues. The V end was cut by 3 bases, the J end by 3 bases, with 23 bases between. CDR1 is GTSNPN, CDR2 SVGIG, per germline (reference sequence). The CDR3 is CAWSEQGGWGVDYGYTF. In nucleotides, the CDR3 is TGTGCCTGGAGCGAACAGGGAGGGTGGGGGGTCGACTATGGCTACACCTTC.

The rearrangement uses TRBV6-5 and TRBJ2-7; 10 bases match TRBD1. The CDR3 has 15 residues. The V and J ends lost 4 bases and 1 base, in that order; junction bases with no gene match: 4. The germline gives CDR1 MNHEY, CDR2 SVGAGI. The CDR3 sequence is CASSSPGQGSYEQYF. DNA of the CDR3: TGTGCCAGCAGTTCACCGGGACAGGGGTCCTACGAGCAGTACTTC.

This chain uses TRBV5-6 with TRBJ1-1; 9 nucleotides match TRBD1. CDR3 length equals 15 residues. V trimming: 5 bases; J trimming: 0 bases; junction bases outside the gene matches: 5. CDR1 is SGHDT and CDR2 is YYEEEE in the germline V gene. CDR3 region: CASRAGQGVNTEAFF. DNA for the CDR3: TGTGCCAGCAGAGCGGGACAGGGCGTGAACACTGAAGCTTTCTTT.

The V call is TRBV28, the J call TRBJ1-6; D is ambiguous. The CDR3 contains 16 residues. From germline, CDR1 is MDHEN and CDR2 SYDVKM. V lost 1 base to trimming and J lost 0 bases, with 7 bases between them. The CDR3 is CASSLYLSSYNSPLHF. CDR3 nucleotide sequence: TGTGCCAGCAGTTTATACCTTAGCTCCTATAATTCACCCCTCCACTTT.

This chain links TRBV2 with TRBJ1-1, with TRBD1 matching 7 bases. Germline values: CDR1 SNHLY, CDR2 FYNNEI. V gave up 2 bases and J gave up 6 bases; unmatched junction bases: 9. CDR3 length: 15 amino acids. The CDR3 spells CASSERATGTAEAFF. In DNA form, the CDR3 reads TGTGCCAGCAGTGAAAGGGCGACAGGGACGGCTGAAGCTTTCTTT.

The V and J genes are TRBV27 and TRBJ1-1, with D hard to call. CDR3 size: 13 residues. In germline, CDR1 is MNHEY, CDR2 SMNVEV (reference sequence). V was cut by 3 bases and J by 1 base, with 6 bases left in between. In DNA, the CDR3 is TGTGCCAGCAGTTTGATAGAGAACACTGAAGCTTTCTTT. It encodes CASSLIENTEAFF.

J is TRBJ1-1 and V is TRBV5-1, with 12 bases aligning to TRBD1. The CDR3 spans 16 residues. Germline V gives CDR1 SGHRS, CDR2 YFSETQ. J gave up 6 bases and V 1 base, and 7 bases lay outside the gene matches. The CDR3 reads CASSLSPGQGASEAFF. CDR3 DNA sequence: TGCGCCAGCAGCTTGTCCCCGGGACAGGGGGCTTCTGAAGCTTTCTTT.

The chain joins TRBV18 to TRBJ1-1; 9 bases map to TRBD1. The CDR3 runs to 19 residues. From germline, CDR1 is KGHSH and CDR2 LQKENI. V was clipped by 0 bases and J by 0 bases; unmatched bases: 11. The CDR3 sequence is CASSPPPHDRGSMNTEAFF. The CDR3 DNA is TGTGCCAGCTCACCACCCCCCCACGACAGGGGGTCCATGAACACTGAAGCTTTCTTT. The full variable domain, rest sourced from reference TRBV18 and TRBJ1-1, is NAGVMQNPRHLVRRRGQEARLRCSPMKGHSHVYWYRQLPEEGLKFMVYLQKENIIDESGMPKERFSAEFPKEGPSILRIQQVVRGDSAAYFCASSPPPHDRGSMNTEAFFGQGTRLTVV.

The CDR3 reads CASRATGISYGYTF. The CDR3 DNA reads TGTGCCAGCAGAGCGACAGGGATCTCCTATGGCTACACCTTC. The rearrangement uses TRBV6-5 and TRBJ1-2, with 7 bases fitting TRBD1. V trimming: 6 bases; J trimming: 4 bases; junction bases outside the gene matches: 8. The CDR3 runs to 14 residues. CDR1 is MNHEY and CDR2 is SVGAGI in the germline V gene.

This clone was seen a few times. The rearrangement uses TRBV7-8 and TRBJ1-1; D not resolved. CDR1 and CDR2 (germline): SGHVS, FQNEAQ. V was trimmed by 3 bases and J by 1 base, leaving 12 bases between them. The CDR3 totals 15 residues. The DNA of the CDR3 is TGTGCCAGCAGCTTCGTGGGTGGCGGGAACACTGAAGCTTTCTTT. Translated, it gives CASSFVGGGNTEAFF. The complete variable domain, with remaining parts taken from reference TRBV7-8 and TRBJ1-1, reads GAGVSQSPRYKVAKRGQDVALRCDPISGHVSLFWYQQALGQGPEFLTYFQNEAQLDKSGLPSDRFFAERPEGSVSTLKIQRTQQEDSAVYLCASSFVGGGNTEAFFGQGTRLTVV.

The V and J genes are TRBV6-4 and TRBJ2-3, with 8 bases lining up with TRBD1. CDR1 and CDR2 (germline): MRHNA, SNTAGT. There are 15 residues in the CDR3. V lost 3 bases to trimming and J lost 1 base; unmatched junction nucleotides: 3. The CDR3 reads CASSESGGGTDTQYF. The CDR3 nucleotides are TGTGCCAGCAGTGAATCAGGGGGCGGCACAGATACGCAGTATTTT.

The J gene is TRBJ2-1, the V gene TRBV7-2, with 7 bases identical to TRBD2. CDR1 and CDR2 from the germline V gene are SGHTA and FQGNSA. J was trimmed by 7 bases and V by 3 bases; bases with no gene match: 9. There are 15 residues in the CDR3. The CDR3 spells CASSFGRGYGNEQFF. The CDR3 DNA sequence: TGTGCCAGCAGCTTTGGGCGGGGGTATGGAAATGAGCAGTTCTTC. The complete variable domain, with remaining parts taken from reference TRBV7-2 and TRBJ2-1, reads GAGVSQSPSNKVTEKGKDVELRCDPISGHTALYWYRQSLGQGLEFLIYFQGNSAPDKSGLPSDRFSAERTGGSVSTLTIQRTQQEDSAVYLCASSFGRGYGNEQFFGPGTRLTVL.

This rearrangement joins TRBV19 to TRBJ1-1, with D tentatively TRBD1 (5 bases). The germline gives CDR1 LNHDA, CDR2 SQIVND (reference sequence). CDR3 length: 13 residues. Deletions cut 5 bases from V and 3 bases from J, with 10 bases between. The CDR3 nucleotides are TGTGCCAGTAGTCAGAGACAGTACACTGAAGCTTTCTTT. Its protein is CASSQRQYTEAFF.

The chain carries TRBV7-2 and TRBJ1-2; the D gene is possibly TRBD1 (5 bases). Between the trimmed V and J ends, which lost 5 bases and 4 bases, there was a span of 17 bases. The CDR3 has 15 residues. The V gene's germline CDR1 is SGHTA and CDR2 FQGNSA. The CDR3 sequence is CASSPTQQGSYGYTF. The CDR3 DNA is TGTGCCAGCAGCCCTACCCAGCAGGGATCCTATGGCTACACCTTC.

V and J are TRBV11-2 and TRBJ1-2, with D unclear. This CDR3 has 15 residues. CDR1 and CDR2 (germline): SGHAT, FQNNGV. With 2 bases removed from V and 0 bases from J, the gap between germline ends came to 10 bases. CDR3 protein: CASSLSPIPNYGYTF. The CDR3, as DNA: TGTGCCAGCAGCTTATCCCCCATCCCTAACTATGGCTACACCTTC. Looking up the rest from reference TRBV11-2 and TRBJ1-2 gives the full variable domain: EAGVAQSPRYKIIEKRQSVAFWCNPISGHATLYWYQQILGQGPKLLIQFQNNGVVDDSQLPKDRFSAERLKGVDSTLKIQPAKLEDSAVYLCASSLSPIPNYGYTFGSGTRLTVV.

The chain joins TRBV5-4 to TRBJ2-7; D might be TRBD2 (5 bases). Germline V CDR1 and CDR2: SGHNT, YYREEE (reference sequence). The CDR3 extends over 14 amino acids. Trimming cost V 0 bases and J 2 bases, with 9 bases left between them. CDR3 nucleotide sequence: TGTGCCAGCAGCTTGGCGGACGGGACCTACGAGCAGTACTTC. Protein sequence: CASSLADGTYEQYF. Full variable domain (rest looked up from reference TRBV5-4 and TRBJ2-7): ETGVTQSPTHLIKTRGQQVTLRCSSQSGHNTVSWYQQALGQGPQFIFQYYREEENGRGNFPPRFSGLQFPNYSSELNVNALELDDSALYLCASSLADGTYEQYFGPGTRLTVT.

This clone was detected a few times. V is TRBV20-1 and J is TRBJ1-1; D uncertain. Germline V gene data show CDR1 as DFQATT and CDR2 as SNEGSKA (reference sequence). The CDR3 spans 11 residues. Trimming shortened V by 2 bases and J by 1 base, and 2 bases separated the two germline ends. The CDR3 region has the DNA TGCAGTGCTAGACAGAACACTGAAGCTTTCTTT. Its translation is CSARQNTEAFF.

A few counts support this clone. This sequence joins TRBV5-1 and TRBJ1-6; D remains unclear. V lost 4 bases and J lost 2, with 10 bases in between. This CDR3 is built from 15 residues. Germline loops: CDR1 SGHRS, CDR2 YFSETQ. The CDR3 loop is CASSPISTYNSPLHF. The CDR3 DNA reads as TGCGCCAGCAGCCCGATATCTACCTATAATTCACCCCTCCACTTT.

The chain combines TRBV5-5 with TRBJ1-1; 11 bases are shared with TRBD1. The CDR3 spans 16 residues. V was pared by 0 bases and J by 5 bases, with 6 bases of the junction left unmatched. The V gene's germline CDR1 is SGHKS and CDR2 YYEKEE (reference sequence). The chain's CDR3 is CASSLAWGQGETEAFF. In DNA form, the CDR3 reads TGTGCCAGCAGCTTGGCCTGGGGACAGGGGGAGACTGAAGCTTTCTTT.

This clone turned up a few times. The chain recombines TRBV28 with TRBJ1-2, with a possible D match to TRBD1 (5 bases). The CDR3 consists of 12 residues. Germline V gene sequence: CDR1 MDHEN, CDR2 SYDVKM. Trimming took 6 bases from V and 5 from J, leaving 10 bases between them. CDR3 protein: CASSGGKYGYTF. DNA of the CDR3: TGTGCCAGCAGCGGGGGGAAATATGGCTACACCTTC.

The rearrangement joins TRBV5-1 to TRBJ1-6, with D possibly being TRBD1 (5 bases). The V gene's germline CDR1 is SGHRS and CDR2 YFSETQ. The CDR3 is made up of 16 amino acids. Trimming removed 1 base from V and 7 bases from J, with 15 bases in between. This CDR3 is CASSLLGGKGNSPLHF. The CDR3 DNA sequence: TGCGCCAGCAGCTTGCTGGGGGGTAAAGGCAATTCACCCCTCCACTTT.